Detailed here is one T cell receptor (beta chain). The antigen remains undetermined. A multiplex PCR was run with 60 Vbeta primers and 13 Jbeta primers. Per the study methods: In a later analysis, the count reached about 75 million unique TCR beta chains, with about 11 million shared. Here immunoSEQ multiplex PCR was the method, and the copy in TCRdb shows in-frame clones only, minus some. V, J and clone size are taken as reported in that table, and D and trimming were inferred from the DNA itself. The table shows 150,000 to 200,000 clones, with about 86% occurring only once. This sample was included in a study of cytomegalovirus exposure and HLA in healthy donors. General observations from the study: Later analysis showed TCR association rates varying by HLA locus, highest for DRB1 and lowest for HLA-C. A few CMV-associated chains proved CMV antigen-specific in vitro. Roughly uniform depth of sequencing across donors was assumed in presence/absence analyses.

Material for sequencing was PBMCs. This TCR derives from a woman aged 18-30 years in good health and CMV-seronegative.

The CDR3 nucleotides are TGTGCCAGCAGCTTAGGCTCCGAGCAGTACTTC. Its translation: CASSLGSEQYF. The chain joins TRBV13 to TRBJ2-7, with D uncertain. Germline lookup yields CDR1 PRHDT and CDR2 FYEKMQ (reference sequence). Trimming cost V 0 bases and J 6 bases, with 3 bases left between them. The CDR3 has 11 residues.